This T cell receptor beta chain derives from a study of cytomegalovirus exposure and HLA in healthy donors. Amplification used 60 Vbeta primers and 13 Jbeta primers. Clones were read by immunoSEQ multiplex PCR, and TCRdb kept only the in-frame ones, dropping some. The sample carries approximately 110,000 clones, around 84% recorded once. Study-level results: In a later analysis, productive TCRs from donors in an Asian-associated ancestry cluster reportedly carried fewer N-insertions than the cohort mean.

In the case of this clone: As yet, its antigen is unknown.

CDR1 and CDR2 (germline): SEHNR, FQNEAQ (reference sequence). The J segment lost 1 base and the V segment lost 3 bases, leaving 1 base of the junction unmatched. This CDR3 is 15 amino acids long. V gene TRBV7-9 combines with J gene TRBJ2-3, with 10 bases matching TRBD1. Sequenced input: PBMCs. This clonotype was obtained from a man aged 25-45 years in good health and CMV-seropositive. The CDR3 DNA is TGTGCCAGCAGCTTCGGGACAGGGGGCACAGATACGCAGTATTTT. Protein sequence: CASSFGTGGTDTQYF.